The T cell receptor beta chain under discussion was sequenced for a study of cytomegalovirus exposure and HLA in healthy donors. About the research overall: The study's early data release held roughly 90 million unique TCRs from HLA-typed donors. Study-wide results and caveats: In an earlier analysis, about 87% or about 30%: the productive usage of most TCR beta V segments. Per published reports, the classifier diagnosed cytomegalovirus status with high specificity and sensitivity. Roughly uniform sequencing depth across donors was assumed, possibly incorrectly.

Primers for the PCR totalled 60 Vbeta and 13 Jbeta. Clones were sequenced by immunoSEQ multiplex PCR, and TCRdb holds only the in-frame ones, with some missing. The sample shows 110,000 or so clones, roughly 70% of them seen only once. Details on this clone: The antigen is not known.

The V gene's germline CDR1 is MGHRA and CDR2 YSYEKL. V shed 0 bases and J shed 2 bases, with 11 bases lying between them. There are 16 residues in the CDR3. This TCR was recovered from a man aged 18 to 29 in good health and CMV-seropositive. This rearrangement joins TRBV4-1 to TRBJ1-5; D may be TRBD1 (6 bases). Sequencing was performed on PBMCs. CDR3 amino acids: CASSQDNRVGNQPQHF. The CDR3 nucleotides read TGCGCCAGCAGCCAAGACAACAGGGTTGGCAATCAGCCCCAGCATTTT.